This TCR beta chain stems from a study of blood T cell repertoires in COVID-19. This table comes from immunoSEQ multiplex PCR, and its TCRdb copy is limited to in-frame clones, with some not included. Among a few hundred thousand clones listed, 88% were seen once. The CDR3 has 14 residues. The germline CDR1 and CDR2 sequences are SGHRS and YFSETQ. Deletions cut 0 bases from V and 4 bases from J, with 10 bases between. The V and J genes are TRBV5-1 and TRBJ1-1, with D tentatively TRBD1 (5 bases). The clonotype originates from a woman aged 18-29 years who had recovered from COVID-19. Sequenced sample: PBMCs or T cells enriched from blood (not recorded which). CDR3 bases: TGCGCCAGCAGCTTGGGGGGCCCCGCCACTGAAGCTTTCTTT. Translating gives CASSLGGPATEAFF. The variable domain in full, with the rest retrieved from reference TRBV5-1 and TRBJ1-1, is KAGVTQTPRYLIKTRGQQVTLSCSPISGHRSVSWYQQTPGQGLQFLFEYFSETQRNKGNFPGRFSGRQFSNSRSEMNVSTLELGDSALYLCASSLGGPATEAFFGQGTRLTVV.